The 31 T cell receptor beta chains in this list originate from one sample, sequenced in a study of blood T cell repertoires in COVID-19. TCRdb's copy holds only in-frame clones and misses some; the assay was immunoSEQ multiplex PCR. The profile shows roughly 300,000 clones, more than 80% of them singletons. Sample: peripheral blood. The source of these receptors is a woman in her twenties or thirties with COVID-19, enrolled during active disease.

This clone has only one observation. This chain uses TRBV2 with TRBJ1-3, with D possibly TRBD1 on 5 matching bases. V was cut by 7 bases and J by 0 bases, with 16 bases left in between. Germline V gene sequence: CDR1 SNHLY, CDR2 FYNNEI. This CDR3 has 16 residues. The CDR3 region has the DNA TGTGCCAGCATCCCTGACAGCGACGGCTCTGGAAACACCATATATTTT. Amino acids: CASIPDSDGSGNTIYF. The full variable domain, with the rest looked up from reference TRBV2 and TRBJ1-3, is EPEVTQTPSHQVTQMGQEVILRCVPISNHLYFYWYRQILGQKVEFLVSFYNNEISEKSEIFDDQFSVERPDGSNFTLKIRSTKLEDSAMYFCASIPDSDGSGNTIYFGEGSWLTVV.

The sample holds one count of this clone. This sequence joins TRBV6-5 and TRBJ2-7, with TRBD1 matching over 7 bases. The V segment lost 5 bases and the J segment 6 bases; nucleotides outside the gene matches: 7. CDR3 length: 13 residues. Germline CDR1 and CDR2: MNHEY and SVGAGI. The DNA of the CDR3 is TGTGCCAGCAGTATGACAGGGTCGGGCGAGCAGTACTTC. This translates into CASSMTGSGEQYF.

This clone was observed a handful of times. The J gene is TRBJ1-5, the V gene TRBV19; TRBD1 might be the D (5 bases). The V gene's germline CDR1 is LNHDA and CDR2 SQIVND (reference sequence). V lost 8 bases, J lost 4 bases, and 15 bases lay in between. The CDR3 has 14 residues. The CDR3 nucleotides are TGTGCCAGTTCACTCGGGGGGGGTAATCAGCCCCAGCATTTT. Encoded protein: CASSLGGGNQPQHF.

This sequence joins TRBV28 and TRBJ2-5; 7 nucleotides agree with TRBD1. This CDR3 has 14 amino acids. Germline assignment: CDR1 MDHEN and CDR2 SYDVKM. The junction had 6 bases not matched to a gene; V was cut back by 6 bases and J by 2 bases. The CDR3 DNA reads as TGTGCCAGCAGCCGGGACAGAACTCAAGAGACCCAGTACTTC. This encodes CASSRDRTQETQYF. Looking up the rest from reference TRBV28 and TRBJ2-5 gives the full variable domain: DVKVTQSSRYLVKRTGEKVFLECVQDMDHENMFWYRQDPGLGLRLIYFSYDVKMKEKGDIPEGYSVSREKKERFSLILESASTNQTSMYLCASSRDRTQETQYFGPGTRLLVL.

The CDR3 DNA is TGTGCCAGCAGTTACGGTTCAGGAGCCAAAAACATTCAGTACTTC. Translated: CASSYGSGAKNIQYF. V gene TRBV6-5 combines with J gene TRBJ2-4, with D unresolved. Trimming shortened V by 2 bases and J by 0 bases, and 8 bases separated the two germline ends. The CDR3 loop spans 15 amino acids. Looked up from germline, CDR1 is MNHEY and CDR2 is SVGAGI.

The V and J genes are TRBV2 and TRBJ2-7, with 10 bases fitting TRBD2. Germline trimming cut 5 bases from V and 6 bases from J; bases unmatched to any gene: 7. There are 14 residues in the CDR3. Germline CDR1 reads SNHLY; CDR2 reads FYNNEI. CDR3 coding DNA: TGTGCCAGCAGTCCCCTAGCGGGAGAGGGCGAGCAGTACTTC. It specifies CASSPLAGEGEQYF.

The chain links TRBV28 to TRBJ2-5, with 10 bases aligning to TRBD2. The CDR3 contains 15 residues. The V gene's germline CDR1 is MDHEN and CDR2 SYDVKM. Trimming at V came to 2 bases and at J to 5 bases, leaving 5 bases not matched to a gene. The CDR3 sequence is CASSLGAGGDETQYF. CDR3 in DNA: TGTGCCAGCAGTTTAGGAGCGGGAGGGGACGAGACCCAGTACTTC.

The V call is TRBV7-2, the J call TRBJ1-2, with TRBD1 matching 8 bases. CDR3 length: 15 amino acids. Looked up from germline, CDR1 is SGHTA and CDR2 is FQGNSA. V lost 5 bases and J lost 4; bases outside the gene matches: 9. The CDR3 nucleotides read TGTGCCAGCAGCCCCGGACAGGGCGGTGCCTATGGCTACACCTTC. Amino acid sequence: CASSPGQGGAYGYTF.

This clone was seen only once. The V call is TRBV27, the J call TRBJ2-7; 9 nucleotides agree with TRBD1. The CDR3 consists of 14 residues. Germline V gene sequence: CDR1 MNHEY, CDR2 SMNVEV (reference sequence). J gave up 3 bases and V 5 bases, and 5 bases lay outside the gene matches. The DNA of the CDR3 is TGTGCCAGCAGTCACCGGGACAGGGACTACGAGCAGTACTTC. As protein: CASSHRDRDYEQYF.

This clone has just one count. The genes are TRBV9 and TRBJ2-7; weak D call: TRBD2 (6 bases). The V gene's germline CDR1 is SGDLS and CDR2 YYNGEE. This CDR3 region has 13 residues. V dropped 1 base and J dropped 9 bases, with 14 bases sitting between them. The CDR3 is CASSVTEGVRQYF. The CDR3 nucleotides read TGTGCCAGCAGCGTAACGGAGGGCGTAAGGCAGTACTTC.

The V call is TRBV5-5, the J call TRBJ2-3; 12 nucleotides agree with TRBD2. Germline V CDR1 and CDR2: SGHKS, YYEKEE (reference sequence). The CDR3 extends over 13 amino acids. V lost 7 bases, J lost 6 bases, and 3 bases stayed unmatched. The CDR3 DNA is TGTGCCAGCCGGACTAGCGGGACTGATACGCAGTATTTT. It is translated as CASRTSGTDTQYF. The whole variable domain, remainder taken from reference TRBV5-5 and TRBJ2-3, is DAGVTQSPTHLIKTRGQQVTLRCSPISGHKSVSWYQQVLGQGPQFIFQYYEKEERGRGNFPDRFSARQFPNYSSELNVNALLLGDSALYLCASRTSGTDTQYFGPGTRLTVL.

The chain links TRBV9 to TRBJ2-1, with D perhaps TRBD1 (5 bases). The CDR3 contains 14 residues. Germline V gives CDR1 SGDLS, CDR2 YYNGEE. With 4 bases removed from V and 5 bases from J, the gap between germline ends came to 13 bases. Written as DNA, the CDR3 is TGTGCCAGCAGCTACTACGACAGAGACAATGAGCAGTTCTTC. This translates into CASSYYDRDNEQFF.

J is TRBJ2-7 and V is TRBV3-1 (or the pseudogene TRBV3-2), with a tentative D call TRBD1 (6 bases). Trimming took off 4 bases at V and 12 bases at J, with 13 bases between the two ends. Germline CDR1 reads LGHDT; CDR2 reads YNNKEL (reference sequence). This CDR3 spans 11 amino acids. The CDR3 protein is CASSRGQSWYF. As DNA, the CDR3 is TGTGCCAGCAGCCGTGGACAGAGTTGGTACTTC.

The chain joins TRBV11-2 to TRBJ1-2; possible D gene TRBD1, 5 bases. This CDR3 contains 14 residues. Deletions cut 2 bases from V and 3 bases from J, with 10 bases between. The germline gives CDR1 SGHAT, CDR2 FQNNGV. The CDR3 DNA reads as TGTGCCAGCAGCTTAAATCAGGGCGACTATGGCTACACCTTC. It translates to CASSLNQGDYGYTF.

CDR3 bases: TGTGCCAGCAGCTCGGGACTAGCGGGACTCGAGCAGTACTTC. Amino acids: CASSSGLAGLEQYF. The gene calls are TRBV5-4 and TRBJ2-7, with TRBD2 identical over 13 bases. The CDR3 runs to 14 residues. V shed 3 bases, J shed 6 bases, and the junction held 3 bases outside the gene matches. Germline values: CDR1 SGHNT, CDR2 YYREEE (reference sequence).

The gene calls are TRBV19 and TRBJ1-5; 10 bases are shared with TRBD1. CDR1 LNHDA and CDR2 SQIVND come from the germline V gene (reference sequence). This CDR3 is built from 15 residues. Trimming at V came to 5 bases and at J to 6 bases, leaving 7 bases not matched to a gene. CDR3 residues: CASSPGTGELQPQHF. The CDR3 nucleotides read TGTGCCAGTAGTCCCGGGACAGGGGAACTTCAGCCCCAGCATTTT. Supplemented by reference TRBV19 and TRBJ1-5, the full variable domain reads DGGITQSPKYLFRKEGQNVTLSCEQNLNHDAMYWYRQDPGQGLRLIYYSQIVNDFQKGDIAEGYSVSREKKESFPLTVTSAQKNPTAFYLCASSPGTGELQPQHFGDGTRLSIL.

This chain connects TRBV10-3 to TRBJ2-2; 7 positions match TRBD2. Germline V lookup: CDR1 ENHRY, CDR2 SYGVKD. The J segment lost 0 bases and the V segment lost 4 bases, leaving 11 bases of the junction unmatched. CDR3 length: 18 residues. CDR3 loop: CAISAKNLADPNTGELFF. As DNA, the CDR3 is TGTGCCATCAGTGCAAAGAATCTAGCGGACCCGAACACCGGGGAGCTGTTTTTT.

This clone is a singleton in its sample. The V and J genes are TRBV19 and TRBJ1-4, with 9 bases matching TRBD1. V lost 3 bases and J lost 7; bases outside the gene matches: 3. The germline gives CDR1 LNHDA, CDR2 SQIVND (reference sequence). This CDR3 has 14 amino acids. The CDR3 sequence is CASSMGTGLEKLFF. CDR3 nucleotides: TGTGCCAGTAGTATGGGGACAGGGCTTGAAAAACTGTTTTTT.

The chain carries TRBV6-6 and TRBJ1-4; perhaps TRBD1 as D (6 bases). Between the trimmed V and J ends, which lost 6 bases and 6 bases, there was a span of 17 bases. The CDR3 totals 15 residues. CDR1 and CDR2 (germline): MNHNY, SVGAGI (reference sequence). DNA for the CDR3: TGTGCCAGCAGCTACCTCGACAGGAGATATGAAAAACTGTTTTTT. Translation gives CASSYLDRRYEKLFF.

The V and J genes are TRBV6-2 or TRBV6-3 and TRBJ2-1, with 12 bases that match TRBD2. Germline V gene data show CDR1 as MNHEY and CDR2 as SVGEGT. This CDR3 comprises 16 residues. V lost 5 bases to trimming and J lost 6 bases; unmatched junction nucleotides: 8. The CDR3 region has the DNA TGTGCCAGCAGTCCCCGACTAGCGGGGGTATCCAATGAGCAGTTCTTC. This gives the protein CASSPRLAGVSNEQFF.

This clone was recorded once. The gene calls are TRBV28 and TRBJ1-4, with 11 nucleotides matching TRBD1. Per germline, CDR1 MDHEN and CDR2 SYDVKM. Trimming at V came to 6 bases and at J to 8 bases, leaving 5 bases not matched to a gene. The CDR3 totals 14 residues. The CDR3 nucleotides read TGTGCCAGCAGCCCTTGGGACAGGGGGGAAAAACTGTTTTTT. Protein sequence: CASSPWDRGEKLFF.

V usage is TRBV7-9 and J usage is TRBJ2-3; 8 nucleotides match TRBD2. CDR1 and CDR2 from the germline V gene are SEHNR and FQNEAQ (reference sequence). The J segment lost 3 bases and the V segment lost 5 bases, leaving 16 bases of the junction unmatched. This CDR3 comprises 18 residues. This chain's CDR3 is CASSRPRGSGSSTDTQYF. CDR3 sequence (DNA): TGTGCCAGCAGCCGCCCCCGGGGGAGCGGGAGTTCAACAGATACGCAGTATTTT.

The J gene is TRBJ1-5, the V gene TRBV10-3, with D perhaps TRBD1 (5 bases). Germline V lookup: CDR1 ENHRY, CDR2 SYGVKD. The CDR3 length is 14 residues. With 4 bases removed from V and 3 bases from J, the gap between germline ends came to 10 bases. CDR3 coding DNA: TGTGCCATCAGTGTAGACAGTTTCAATCAGCCCCAGCATTTT. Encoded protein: CAISVDSFNQPQHF.

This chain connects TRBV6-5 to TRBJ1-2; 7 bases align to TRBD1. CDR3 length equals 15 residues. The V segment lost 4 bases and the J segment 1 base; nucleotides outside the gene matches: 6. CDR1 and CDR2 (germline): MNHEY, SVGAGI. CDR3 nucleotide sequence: TGTGCCAGCAGTTCTCACAGGGGAAGTAACTATGGCTACACCTTC. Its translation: CASSSHRGSNYGYTF.

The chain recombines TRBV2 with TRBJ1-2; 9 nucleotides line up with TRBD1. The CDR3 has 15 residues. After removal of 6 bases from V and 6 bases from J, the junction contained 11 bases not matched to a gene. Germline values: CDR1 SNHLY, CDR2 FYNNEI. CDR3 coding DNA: TGTGCCAGCAGACCTACGCGGACAGGGGTAGATGGCTACACCTTC. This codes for CASRPTRTGVDGYTF.

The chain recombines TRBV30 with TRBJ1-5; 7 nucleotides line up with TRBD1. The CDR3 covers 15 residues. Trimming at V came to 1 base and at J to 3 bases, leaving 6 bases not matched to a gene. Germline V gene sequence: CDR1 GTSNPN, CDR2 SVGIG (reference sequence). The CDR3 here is CAWSGPGQPNQPQHF. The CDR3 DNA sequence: TGTGCCTGGAGTGGGCCGGGACAGCCCAATCAGCCCCAGCATTTT.

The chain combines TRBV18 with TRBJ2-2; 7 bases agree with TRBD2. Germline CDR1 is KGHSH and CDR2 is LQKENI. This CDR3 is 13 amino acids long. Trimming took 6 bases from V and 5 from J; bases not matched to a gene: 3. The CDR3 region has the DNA TGTGCCAGCTCTCCCGGGAGGACCGGGGAGCTGTTTTTT. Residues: CASSPGRTGELFF.

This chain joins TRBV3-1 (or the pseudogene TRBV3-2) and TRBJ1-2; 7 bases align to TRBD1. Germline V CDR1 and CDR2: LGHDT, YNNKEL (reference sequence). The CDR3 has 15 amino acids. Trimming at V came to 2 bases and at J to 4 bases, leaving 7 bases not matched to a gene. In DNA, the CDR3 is TGTGCCAGCAGCCAAAGAGGGGGCTTCGGCTATGGCTACACCTTC. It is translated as CASSQRGGFGYGYTF.

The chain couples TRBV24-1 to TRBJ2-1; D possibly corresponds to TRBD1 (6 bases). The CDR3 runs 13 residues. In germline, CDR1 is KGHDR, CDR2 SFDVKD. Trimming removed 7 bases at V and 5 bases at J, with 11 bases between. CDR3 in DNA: TGTGCCACCAGCCCCGGGACACACAATGAGCAGTTCTTC. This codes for CATSPGTHNEQFF.

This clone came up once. The CDR3 sequence is CATGKTGTETDTQYF. The CDR3 DNA is TGTGCCACCGGTAAGACAGGGACCGAAACAGATACGCAGTATTTT. The genes are TRBV24-1 and TRBJ2-3; TRBD1 matches at 7 bases. Germline V gene sequence: CDR1 KGHDR, CDR2 SFDVKD. The CDR3 contains 15 residues. V trimming: 9 bases; J trimming: 3 bases; junction bases outside the gene matches: 11.

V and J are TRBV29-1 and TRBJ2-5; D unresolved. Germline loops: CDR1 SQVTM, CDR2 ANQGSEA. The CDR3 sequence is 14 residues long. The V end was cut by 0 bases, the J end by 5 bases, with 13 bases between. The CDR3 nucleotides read TGCAGCGTTGAAGATCCCATAGCCGGCGAGACCCAGTACTTC. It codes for CSVEDPIAGETQYF.